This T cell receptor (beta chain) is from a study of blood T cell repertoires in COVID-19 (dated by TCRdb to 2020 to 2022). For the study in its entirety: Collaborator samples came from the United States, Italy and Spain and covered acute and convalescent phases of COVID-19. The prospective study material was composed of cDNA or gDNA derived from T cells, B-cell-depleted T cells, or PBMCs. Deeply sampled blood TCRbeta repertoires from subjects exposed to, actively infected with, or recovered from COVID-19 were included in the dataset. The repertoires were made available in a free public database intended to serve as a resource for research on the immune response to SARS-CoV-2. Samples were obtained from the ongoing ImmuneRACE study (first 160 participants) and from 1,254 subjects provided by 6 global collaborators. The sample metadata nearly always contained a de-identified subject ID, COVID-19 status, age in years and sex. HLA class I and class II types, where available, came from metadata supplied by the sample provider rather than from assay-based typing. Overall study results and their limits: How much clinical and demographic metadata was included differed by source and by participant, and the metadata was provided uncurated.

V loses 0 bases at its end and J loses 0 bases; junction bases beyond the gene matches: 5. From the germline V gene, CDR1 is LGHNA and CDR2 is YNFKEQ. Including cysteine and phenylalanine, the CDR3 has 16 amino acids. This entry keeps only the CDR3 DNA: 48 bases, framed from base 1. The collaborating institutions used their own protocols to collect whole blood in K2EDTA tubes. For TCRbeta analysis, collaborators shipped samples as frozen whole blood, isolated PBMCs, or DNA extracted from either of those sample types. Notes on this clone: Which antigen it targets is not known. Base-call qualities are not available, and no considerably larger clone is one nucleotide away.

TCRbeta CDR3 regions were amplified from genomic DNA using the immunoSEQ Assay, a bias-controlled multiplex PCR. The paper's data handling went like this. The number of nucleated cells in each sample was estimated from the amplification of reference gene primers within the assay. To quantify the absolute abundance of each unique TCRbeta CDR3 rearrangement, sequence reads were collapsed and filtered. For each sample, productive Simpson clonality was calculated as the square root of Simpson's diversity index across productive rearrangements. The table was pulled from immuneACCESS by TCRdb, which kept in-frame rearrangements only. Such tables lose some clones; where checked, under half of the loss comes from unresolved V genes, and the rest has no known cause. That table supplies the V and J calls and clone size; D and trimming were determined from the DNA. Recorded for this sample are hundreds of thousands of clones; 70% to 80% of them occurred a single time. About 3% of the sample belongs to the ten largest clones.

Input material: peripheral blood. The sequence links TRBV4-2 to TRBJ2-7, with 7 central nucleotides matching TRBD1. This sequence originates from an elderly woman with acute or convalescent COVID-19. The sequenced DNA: TGTGCCAGCAGCCAAGATCAGGGGGAGCCCTCCTACGAGCAGTACTTC. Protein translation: CASSQDQGEPSYEQYF.